This T cell receptor (beta chain) was captured in a study of breast tumors, draining lymph nodes, adjacent tissues. Via MiXCR, TCRdb re-called the multiplex PCR reads, giving one row per CDR3 protein. The table records approximately 190,000 distinct CDR3 sequences, 30% to 40% of them present only once. Axillary draining lymph nodes of breast cancer patients supplied the node samples. The CDR3 length is 15 residues. Germline assignment: CDR1 SGHRS and CDR2 YFSETQ. The ends were cut back, 4 bases at V and 11 bases at J, with 19 bases in the middle. The V and J genes are TRBV5-1 and TRBJ1-6; D is undetermined. The sequence was collected from a female donor with breast cancer. Some clones in this sample may be carry-over from other donors' samples. The sample comprised axillary lymph node tissue. Here the CDR3 DNA reads TGCGCCAGCAGCCTAAAGGAGGGCGGCAATCCACCCCTCCACTTT. Translation: CASSLKEGGNPPLHF.